The 10 T cell receptor beta chains presented below share a single source sample, sequenced in a study of CD8 T cells in ankylosing spondylitis (TCRdb year 2017). The library was made by 5' RACE. These reads were obtained on an Illumina HiSeq 2500. TCRdb handled the public reads itself, with Q25 trimming in fastp and clone calling in MiXCR, and kept productive beta chains. Each record represents a unique CDR3 protein, reported with the most common genes and DNA among its rows. A total of some 270,000 distinct CDR3 sequences appear in this sample, about a sixth of them only once. The ten largest clones capture around a third of the sample. Sequencing was performed on blood, either unsorted or a sorted T cell fraction (not recorded which). These receptors were taken from a male donor with ankylosing spondylitis or in good health (not recorded which).

This clonotype was seen repeatedly, ten times or more. The genes are TRBV3-1 and TRBJ2-1, with D possibly matching TRBD2 (6 bases). The germline CDR1 and CDR2 sequences are LGHDT and YNNKEL (reference sequence). V was clipped by 4 bases and J by 3 bases, with 19 bases between them. The CDR3 is 17 residues long. The CDR3 reads CASSPSSSEWYYNEQFF. DNA for the CDR3: TGTGCCAGCAGCCCCTCCTCTAGCGAGTGGTACTACAATGAGCAGTTCTTC.

This clonotype was observed many times. The chain has TRBV5-1 and TRBJ2-1; 7 nucleotides agree with TRBD2. Per germline, CDR1 SGHRS and CDR2 YFSETQ. The V gene end was trimmed by 8 bases and the J gene end by 3 bases; junction bases not matched to a gene: 8. This CDR3 region has 14 residues. The CDR3 DNA follows: TGCGCCAGTAGGGAGATAGCGGGCTACAATGAGCAGTTCTTC. Protein sequence: CASREIAGYNEQFF.

Ten or more counts support this clonotype. The CDR3 nucleotides read TGTGCCAGCAGTGAAGCGCAGGGGGGGTACGAGCAGTACTTC. Amino acid sequence: CASSEAQGGYEQYF. V gene TRBV2 combines with J gene TRBJ2-7; D may correspond to TRBD1 or TRBD2 (7 bases each). The CDR3 has 14 residues. Germline V gene sequence: CDR1 SNHLY, CDR2 FYNNEI. The germline V and J ends were trimmed by 0 bases and 4 bases, with 10 bases remaining between them.

This clonotype occurred a few times. This sequence joins TRBV12-3 or TRBV12-4 and TRBJ2-7; no clear D. V was trimmed by 3 bases and J by 0 bases, leaving 12 bases between them. The CDR3 spans 15 residues. The CDR3 region is CASSFLGLSSYEQYF. The CDR3 DNA sequence: TGTGCCAGCAGTTTTCTGGGGTTGAGCTCCTACGAGCAGTACTTC.

This clonotype has just a few counts. This rearrangement joins TRBV12-3 or TRBV12-4 to TRBJ2-7, with D possibly TRBD2 on 5 matching bases. CDR3 length: 15 residues. V lost 4 bases to trimming and J lost 3 bases, with 16 bases between them. The CDR3 sequence is CASSWETGSYYEQYF. In nucleotides, the CDR3 is TGTGCCAGCAGTTGGGAGACTGGGTCATACTACGAGCAGTACTTC.

To note about this clonotype: One base away lies a much larger clone, so this may be a sequencing read error. This chain joins TRBV6-2 or TRBV6-3 and TRBJ1-5; 7 bases match TRBD1. V was pared by 8 bases and J by 7 bases, with 2 bases of the junction left unmatched. This CDR3 is built from 11 residues. Germline V gives CDR1 MNHEY, CDR2 SVGEGT. In DNA form, the CDR3 reads TGTGCCAGCGGACAGGAACAGCCCCAGCATTTT. This translates into CASGQEQPQHF.

This clonotype has a count of ten or more. The chain recombines TRBV29-1 with TRBJ2-7; tentative D call: TRBD1 (6 bases). This CDR3 is built from 12 residues. The V gene's germline CDR1 is SQVTM and CDR2 ANQGSEA. The ends were cut back, 0 bases at V and 5 bases at J, with 8 bases in the middle. The DNA of the CDR3 is TGCAGCGTTGAAGAAAAGGGGGACGAGCAGTACTTC. As protein: CSVEEKGDEQYF.

V is TRBV29-1 and J is TRBJ2-3, with 8 nucleotides matching TRBD2. Germline CDR1 and CDR2: SQVTM and ANQGSEA. Losses at the gene ends were 4 bases for V and 3 bases for J; bases not matched to a gene: 12. This CDR3 spans 16 amino acids. CDR3 bases: TGCAGCGTTGTTCCAGCGGGAGAGTCTTGGACAGATACGCAGTATTTT. Amino acid sequence: CSVVPAGESWTDTQYF.

This clonotype was seen more than once but under ten times. The V gene is TRBV10-1, the J gene TRBJ2-5; a weak D match, TRBD1 (5 bases). V was shortened by 2 bases and J by 3 bases, with 13 bases between the two germline ends. This CDR3 has 15 amino acids. Per germline, CDR1 WNHNN and CDR2 SYGVQD (reference sequence). The DNA for the CDR3 is TGCGCCAGCAGTGAGAACCTAGACAGAGAAGAGACCCAGTACTTC. Protein: CASSENLDREETQYF.

Only a few counts were recorded for this clonotype. The chain combines TRBV6-1 with TRBJ2-7, with D tentatively TRBD1 (5 bases). The germline V and J ends were trimmed by 6 bases and 3 bases, with 15 bases remaining between them. This CDR3 contains 14 residues. Germline CDR1 is MNHNS and CDR2 is SASEGT. CDR3 bases: TGTGCCAGCAGCCTAACAGGAACAATCTACGAGCAGTACTTC. Translated, it gives CASSLTGTIYEQYF.